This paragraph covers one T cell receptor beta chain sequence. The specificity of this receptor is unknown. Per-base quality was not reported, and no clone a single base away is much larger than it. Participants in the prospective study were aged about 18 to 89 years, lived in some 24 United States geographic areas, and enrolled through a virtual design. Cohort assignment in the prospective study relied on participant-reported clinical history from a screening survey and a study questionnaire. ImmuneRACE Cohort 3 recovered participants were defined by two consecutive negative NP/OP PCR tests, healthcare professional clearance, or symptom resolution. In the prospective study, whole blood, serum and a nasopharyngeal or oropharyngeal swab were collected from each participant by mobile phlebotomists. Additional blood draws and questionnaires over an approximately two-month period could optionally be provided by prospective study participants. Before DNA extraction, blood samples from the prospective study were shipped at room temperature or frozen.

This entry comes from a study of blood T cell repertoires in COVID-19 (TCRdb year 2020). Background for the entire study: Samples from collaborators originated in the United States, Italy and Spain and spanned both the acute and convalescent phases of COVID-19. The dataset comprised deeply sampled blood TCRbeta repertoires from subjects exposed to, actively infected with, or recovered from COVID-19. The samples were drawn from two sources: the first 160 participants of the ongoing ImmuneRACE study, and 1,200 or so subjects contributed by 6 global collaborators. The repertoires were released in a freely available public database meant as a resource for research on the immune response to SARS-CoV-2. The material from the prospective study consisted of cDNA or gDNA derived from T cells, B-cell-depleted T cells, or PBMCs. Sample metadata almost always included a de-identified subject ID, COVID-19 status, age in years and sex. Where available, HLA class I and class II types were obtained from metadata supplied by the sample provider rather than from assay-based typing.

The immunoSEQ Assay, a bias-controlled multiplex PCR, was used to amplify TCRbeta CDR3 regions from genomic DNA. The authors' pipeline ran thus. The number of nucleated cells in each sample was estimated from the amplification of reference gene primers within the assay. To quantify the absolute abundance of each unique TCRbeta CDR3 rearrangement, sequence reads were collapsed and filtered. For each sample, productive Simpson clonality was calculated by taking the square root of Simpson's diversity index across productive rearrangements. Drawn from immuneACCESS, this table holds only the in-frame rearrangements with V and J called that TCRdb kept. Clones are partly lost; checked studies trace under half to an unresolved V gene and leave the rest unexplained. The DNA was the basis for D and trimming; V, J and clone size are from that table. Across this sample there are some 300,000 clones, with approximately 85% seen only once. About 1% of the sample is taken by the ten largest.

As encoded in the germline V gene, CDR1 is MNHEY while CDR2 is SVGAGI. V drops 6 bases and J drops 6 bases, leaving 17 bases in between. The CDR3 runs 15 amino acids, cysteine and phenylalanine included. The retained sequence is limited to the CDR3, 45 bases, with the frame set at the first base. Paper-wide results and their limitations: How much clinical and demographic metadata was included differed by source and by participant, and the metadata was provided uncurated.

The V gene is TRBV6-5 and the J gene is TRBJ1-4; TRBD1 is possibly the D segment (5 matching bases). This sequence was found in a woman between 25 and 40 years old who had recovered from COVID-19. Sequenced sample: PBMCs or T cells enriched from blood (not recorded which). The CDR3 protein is CASRPAPGFDEKLFF. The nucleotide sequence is TGTGCCAGCAGACCAGCACCAGGGTTCGATGAAAAACTGTTTTTT.